This T cell receptor (beta chain) derives from a study of human T cells and chemical hapten exposure. Study results and caveats: Controls formed significantly fewer large CDR3 similarity clusters than expanded TCRs did.

This clonotype was detected many times. Its antigen remains unknown. TCRdb re-derived calls from the RACE reads in MiXCR, one entry per CDR3 protein. The sample holds a few hundred thousand distinct CDR3 sequences, 5% to 6.5% seen once. The sample's time point: pre-sensitization, week 0. This sample's treatment: therapeutic diphenylcyclopropenone sensitization with weekly scalp DPC. Blood sampling occurred before each patch-test application. The CDR3 is made up of 18 amino acids. Germline CDR1 is LGHNA and CDR2 is YSLEER. V lost 3 bases to trimming and J lost 2 bases, with 20 bases between them. The receptor's source is a woman aged 18-35 years with alopecia areata. Some clones in this sample may be carry-over from other donors' samples. Here the sequenced sample was whole blood, taken in connection with sensitization to the hapten diphenylcyclopropenone (DPC). The chain links TRBV4-3 to TRBJ1-3, with D hard to call. The CDR3 spells CASSHAFLGSPPGNTIYF. Written as DNA, the CDR3 is TGCGCCAGCAGCCATGCATTCCTCGGGTCCCCCCCTGGAAACACCATATATTTT.